This TCR beta chain comes out of a study of OX40 agonist ivuxolimab in advanced cancers. Regarding this clone: What it recognizes is unknown.

Findings of the study overall: With doses of 0.1-3.0 mg/kg, partial responders showed among the lowest clonal expansion.

The repertoire was sequenced with immunoSEQ multiplex PCR; TCRdb's copy has only in-frame clones and lacks some. The repertoire consists of around 60,000 clones, with 79% occurring once and the leading ten covering roughly a tenth. Germline V gene sequence: CDR1 MGHDK, CDR2 SYGVNS. V was trimmed by 5 bases and J by 2 bases, leaving 6 bases between them. There are 12 residues in the CDR3. Sequenced here: CD4+ or CD8+ T cells sorted from blood, sampled in a trial of the OX40 agonist ivuxolimab. The origin of this receptor is an adult with an advanced solid tumor such as melanoma, head and neck, liver or kidney cancer. The V and J genes are TRBV25-1 and TRBJ1-1; no reliable D call. CDR3 bases: TGTGCCAGCAGTTTTATTAACACTGAAGCTTTCTTT. This codes for CASSFINTEAFF.